This TCR beta chain was sequenced in a study of blood T cell repertoires in COVID-19. Study context: The cDNA or gDNA used as material had been derived from T cells, B-cell-depleted T cells, or PBMCs.

TCRdb's table, derived via immunoSEQ multiplex PCR, lists solely in-frame clones and lacks some. The table shows approximately 320,000 clones, with about 92% occurring only once. Germline CDR1 MNHEY, CDR2 SVGAGI. This CDR3 contains 16 residues. After removal of 0 bases from V and 2 bases from J, the junction contained 5 bases not matched to a gene. Clinical histories supplied by participants themselves formed the basis of cohort assignment. Two negative PCRs, clearance, or symptom resolution had been documented for recovered Cohort 3 donors. This receptor was obtained from a man aged 55 to 69 who had recovered from COVID-19. Sequencing input: PBMCs or T cells enriched from blood (not recorded which). The J gene is TRBJ2-3, the V gene TRBV6-5, with TRBD2 matching over 7 bases. This CDR3 reads CASSYSSLADTDTQYF. CDR3 DNA: TGTGCCAGCAGTTACTCGAGCCTAGCGGACACAGATACGCAGTATTTT.